Detailed here is one TCR beta chain. No antigen is known for it. These data are taken from a study of shared clonotypes between healthy human individuals. V was pared by 4 bases and J by 8 bases, with 14 bases between. Germline V lookup: CDR1 MGHRA, CDR2 YSYEKL. This CDR3 region has 14 residues. Under the authors' procedure: ImmunoSEQ only sent back junction sequences with no quality scores, so filtering was done differently. Using immunoSEQ multiplex PCR, the repertoire was profiled, and TCRdb retains in-frame clones only, with some absent. V and J calls and clone size come straight from that table; D and trimming were deduced from the DNA. The table includes around 1.9 million clones, around 95% detected once. General observations from the study: Among donors, clonotype sharing was expected to be affected by sequencing depth. Represented diversity (both genetic and exposure-history) was limited by the small number of donors.

Naive CD8 cells were CD45RO-negative, positively selected for CCR7, excluding terminally differentiated effector memory CD45RA+ cells. This sequence was found in a man aged 18 to 30 in good health. Some clones in this sample may be carry-over from other donors' samples. The V gene is TRBV4-1, the J gene TRBJ1-4, with D perhaps matching TRBD1 (6 bases). Sequenced sample: naive CD8+ T cells from PBMCs. The CDR3 sequence is CASSLTDRLEKLFF. The CDR3 nucleotides are TGCGCCAGCAGCCTAACGGACAGATTGGAAAAACTGTTTTTT.